This T cell receptor beta chain stems from a study of blood T cell repertoires in COVID-19. After removal of 3 bases from V and 2 bases from J, the junction contained 6 bases not matched to a gene. The germline CDR1 and CDR2 sequences are LGHDT and YNNKEL (reference sequence). CDR3 length: 15 amino acids. The protocol was immunoSEQ multiplex PCR, while the TCRdb copy is restricted to in-frame clones and leaves out a portion. The repertoire consists of approximately 270,000 clones, with over 85% occurring once and the leading ten covering 1.9%. This receptor was identified in a woman aged 60 to 75 who had recovered from COVID-19. The gene calls are TRBV3-1 (or the pseudogene TRBV3-2) and TRBJ1-1, with 7 bases identical to TRBD1. What was sequenced was PBMCs or T cells enriched from blood (not recorded which). CDR3 sequence: CASSQTGTENTEAFF. The CDR3 coding sequence is TGTGCCAGCAGCCAGACTGGGACAGAAAACACTGAAGCTTTCTTT.